The 14 T cell receptor beta chains below were found in one sample sequenced in a study of T cells in localized non-small cell lung cancer. Assay: immunoSEQ multiplex PCR; the TCRdb copy retains only in-frame clones and omits some. The sample holds 2,500 to 3,500 clones, about 23% seen once. Sequenced here: normal lung tissue next to the tumor, sampled before any cancer treatment. The receptors stem from a male donor at least 60 years old with stage II lung adenocarcinoma.

V gene TRBV18 combines with J gene TRBJ2-3; D is uncertain. CDR1 is KGHSH and CDR2 is LQKENI in the germline V gene. This CDR3 contains 13 residues. V lost 3 bases, J lost 2 bases, and 6 bases lay in between. The CDR3 bases are TGTGCCAGCTCACCGAAACCCACAGATACGCAGTATTTT. Residues: CASSPKPTDTQYF.

This sequence joins TRBV18 and TRBJ1-1, with unresolved D. Trimming pared 1 base from V and 7 bases from J, leaving 10 bases between. The length of the CDR3 is 13 residues. Germline CDR1 KGHSH, CDR2 LQKENI. The CDR3 is CASSPRGIDEAFF. As DNA, the CDR3 is TGTGCCAGCTCACCACGCGGAATAGATGAAGCTTTCTTT.

This clone has just a few counts. The chain recombines TRBV9 with TRBJ2-6; no clear D. Trimming pared 6 bases from V and 4 bases from J, leaving 5 bases between. CDR1 is SGDLS and CDR2 is YYNGEE in the germline V gene. This CDR3 comprises 12 residues. CDR3 nucleotides: TGTGCCAGCACCCAAGGGGCCAACGTCCTGACTTTC. This encodes CASTQGANVLTF.

The V gene is TRBV18, the J gene TRBJ1-5; weak D call: TRBD1 (6 bases). V gave up 3 bases and J gave up 4 bases, with 10 bases separating them. The CDR3 spans 14 residues. Germline V lookup: CDR1 KGHSH, CDR2 LQKENI. This CDR3 is CASSPQGSNQPQHF. The CDR3 DNA sequence: TGTGCCAGCTCACCTCAGGGGAGTAATCAGCCCCAGCATTTT.

This clone was picked up many times. This chain uses TRBV11-3 with TRBJ1-1; TRBD1 is a possible D gene (6 bases). V was shortened by 5 bases and J by 4 bases, with 17 bases between the two germline ends. Germline CDR1 SGHNT, CDR2 YENEEA. The CDR3 contains 15 residues. CDR3 amino acids: CASSRRTERSTEAFF. The CDR3 DNA sequence: TGTGCCAGCAGCCGCAGGACAGAAAGAAGCACTGAAGCTTTCTTT.

The J gene is TRBJ1-2, the V gene TRBV1; TRBD1, as called in the table, went unchecked against the DNA. TRBV1 is classified as a pseudogene. The CDR3 covers 15 residues. CDR3 residues: CASSQEGRGLSGYTF. CDR3 coding DNA: TGCGCCAGCAGCCAAGAGGGCAGGGGGCTCAGCGGCTACACCTTC.

The gene calls are TRBV9 and TRBJ2-2; D possibly corresponds to TRBD1 (6 bases). The length of the CDR3 is 13 residues. Germline CDR1 SGDLS, CDR2 YYNGEE. Trimming shortened V by 3 bases and J by 3 bases, and 6 bases separated the two germline ends. The CDR3 sequence is CASSEGDTGELFF. DNA for the CDR3: TGTGCCAGCAGCGAGGGGGACACCGGGGAGCTGTTTTTT.

In its sample, this clone was seen a few times. V usage is TRBV29-1 and J usage is TRBJ1-1; possible D gene TRBD1, 5 bases. The CDR3 contains 13 residues. Trimming left V 1 base short and J 8 bases short, with 14 bases between. CDR1 is SQVTM and CDR2 is ANQGSEA in the germline V gene. CDR3 loop: CSVEVTGAGEAFF. In DNA, the CDR3 is TGCAGCGTTGAAGTAACAGGAGCAGGCGAAGCTTTCTTT.

The V and J genes are TRBV19 and TRBJ1-1; tentatively, D is TRBD1 (5 bases). Trimming removed 0 bases at V and 1 base at J, with 9 bases between. The germline CDR1 and CDR2 sequences are LNHDA and SQIVND (reference sequence). CDR3 size: 15 residues. CDR3 DNA: TGTGCCAGTAGTATAGAAACAGGACGGAACACTGAAGCTTTCTTT. It specifies CASSIETGRNTEAFF.

The rearrangement joins TRBV6-8 to TRBJ2-3; 8 bases match TRBD2. The CDR3 is made up of 15 amino acids. The germline gives CDR1 MNHGY, CDR2 SAAAGT. V lost 7 bases, J lost 3 bases, and 9 bases stayed unmatched. In nucleotides, the CDR3 is TGTGCCAGCACCTTCGGGGGGGCCATGACAGATACGCAGTATTTT. This translates into CASTFGGAMTDTQYF.

The chain joins TRBV28 to TRBJ1-5, with 7 bases matching TRBD1. Germline CDR1 reads MDHEN; CDR2 reads SYDVKM. Germline trimming cut 7 bases from V and 2 bases from J; bases unmatched to any gene: 8. This CDR3 has 15 residues. The CDR3 loop reads CASTRQGVGNQPQHF. The CDR3 DNA reads TGTGCCAGCACAAGACAGGGCGTAGGCAATCAGCCCCAGCATTTT.

The rearrangement links TRBV19 to TRBJ1-2; D is ambiguous. The length of the CDR3 is 13 residues. V was cut by 8 bases and J by 5 bases, with 15 bases left in between. Germline V CDR1 and CDR2: LNHDA, SQIVND (reference sequence). CDR3 loop: CASAQQVGYGYTF. In DNA form, the CDR3 reads TGTGCCAGTGCCCAGCAGGTCGGGTATGGCTACACCTTC.

The chain carries TRBV28 and TRBJ2-5, with 14 nucleotides matching TRBD2. J lost 4 bases, V lost 7 bases, and 8 bases had no gene match. Per the germline V gene, CDR1 is MDHEN and CDR2 is SYDVKM. This CDR3 comprises 16 residues. CDR3 sequence: CASKLGTSGSGETQYF. DNA for the CDR3: TGTGCCAGCAAACTGGGGACTAGCGGGAGTGGAGAGACCCAGTACTTC.

There are a few counts of this clone. The rearrangement uses TRBV9 and TRBJ2-5; TRBD2 aligns across 9 bases. The length of the CDR3 is 15 residues. Germline assignment: CDR1 SGDLS and CDR2 YYNGEE. J was trimmed by 4 bases and V by 5 bases; bases with no gene match: 9. DNA for the CDR3: TGTGCCAGCAGTGCGGGTAGCGGGAGAGGAGAGACCCAGTACTTC. It translates to CASSAGSGRGETQYF. Full variable domain (remainder filled in from reference TRBV9 and TRBJ2-5): DSGVTQTPKHLITATGQRVTLRCSPRSGDLSVYWYQQSLDQGLQFLIQYYNGEERAKGNILERFSAQQFPDLHSELNLSSLELGDSALYFCASSAGSGRGETQYFGPGTRLLVL.